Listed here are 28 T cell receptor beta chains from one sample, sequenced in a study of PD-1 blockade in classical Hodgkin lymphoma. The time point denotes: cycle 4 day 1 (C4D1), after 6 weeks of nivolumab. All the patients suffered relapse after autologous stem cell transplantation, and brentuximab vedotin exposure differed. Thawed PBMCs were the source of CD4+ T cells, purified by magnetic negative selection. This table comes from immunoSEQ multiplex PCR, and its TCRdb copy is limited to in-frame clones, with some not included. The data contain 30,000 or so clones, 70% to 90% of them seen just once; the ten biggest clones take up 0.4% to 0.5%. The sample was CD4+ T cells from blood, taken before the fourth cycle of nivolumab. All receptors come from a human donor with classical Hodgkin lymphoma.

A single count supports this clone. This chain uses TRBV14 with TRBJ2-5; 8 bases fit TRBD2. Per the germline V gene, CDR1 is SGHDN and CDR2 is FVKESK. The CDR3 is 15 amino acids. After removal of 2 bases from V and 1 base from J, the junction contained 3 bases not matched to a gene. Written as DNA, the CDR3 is TGTGCCAGCAGCCAAACCGGGAGGGTCCAAGAGACCCAGTACTTC. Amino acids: CASSQTGRVQETQYF.

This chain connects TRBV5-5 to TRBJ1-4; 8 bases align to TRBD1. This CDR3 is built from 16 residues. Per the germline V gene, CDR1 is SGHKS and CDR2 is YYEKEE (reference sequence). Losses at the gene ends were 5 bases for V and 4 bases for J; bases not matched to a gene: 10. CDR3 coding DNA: TGTGCCAGCAGTTCCGGGACAGGCGTGAATAATGAAAAACTGTTTTTT. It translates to CASSSGTGVNNEKLFF.

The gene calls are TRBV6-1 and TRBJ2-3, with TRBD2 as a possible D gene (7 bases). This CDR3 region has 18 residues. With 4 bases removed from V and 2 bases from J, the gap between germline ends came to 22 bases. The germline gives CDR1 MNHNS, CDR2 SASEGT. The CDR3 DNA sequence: TGTGCCAGCAGTGCTAGAACTCAAGGGGGACTAAACACAGATACGCAGTATTTT. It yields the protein CASSARTQGGLNTDTQYF.

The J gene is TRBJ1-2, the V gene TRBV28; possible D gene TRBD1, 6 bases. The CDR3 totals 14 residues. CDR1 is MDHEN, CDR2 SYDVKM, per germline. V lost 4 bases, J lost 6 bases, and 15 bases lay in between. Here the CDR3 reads CASSSHRVGNGYTF. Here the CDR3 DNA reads TGTGCCAGCAGTTCCCACAGGGTAGGGAATGGCTACACCTTC.

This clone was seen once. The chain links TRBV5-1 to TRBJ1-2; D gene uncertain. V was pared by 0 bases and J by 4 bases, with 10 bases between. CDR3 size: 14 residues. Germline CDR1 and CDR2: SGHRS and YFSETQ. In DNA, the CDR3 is TGCGCCAGCAGCTTGGGTGGGGTTCCCTATGGCTACACCTTC. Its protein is CASSLGGVPYGYTF.

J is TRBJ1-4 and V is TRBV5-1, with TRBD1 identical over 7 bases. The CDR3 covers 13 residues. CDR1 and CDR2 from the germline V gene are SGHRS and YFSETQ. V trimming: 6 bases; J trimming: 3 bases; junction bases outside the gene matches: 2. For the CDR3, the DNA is TGCGCCAGCAAAGACAGGGCTAATGAAAAACTGTTTTTT. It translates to CASKDRANEKLFF.

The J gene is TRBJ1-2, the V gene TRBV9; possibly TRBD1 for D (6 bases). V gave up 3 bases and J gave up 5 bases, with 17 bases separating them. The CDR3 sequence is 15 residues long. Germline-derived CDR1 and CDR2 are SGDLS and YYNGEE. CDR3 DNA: TGTGCCAGCAGCGCCGTGGCAGTGACAGGATATGGCTACACCTTC. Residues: CASSAVAVTGYGYTF.

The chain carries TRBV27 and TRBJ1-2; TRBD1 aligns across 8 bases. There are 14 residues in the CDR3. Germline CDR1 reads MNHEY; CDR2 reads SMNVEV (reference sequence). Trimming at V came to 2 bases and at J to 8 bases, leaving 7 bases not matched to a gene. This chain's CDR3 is CASSLGQGADGYTF. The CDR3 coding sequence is TGTGCCAGCAGTTTAGGGCAGGGGGCAGACGGCTACACCTTC.

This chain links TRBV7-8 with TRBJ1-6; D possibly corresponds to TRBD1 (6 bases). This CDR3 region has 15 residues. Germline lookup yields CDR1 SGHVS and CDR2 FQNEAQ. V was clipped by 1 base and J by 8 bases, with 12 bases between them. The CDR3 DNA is TGTGCCAGCAGCTTAGTGGCAGGGGTAGATTCACCCCTCCACTTT. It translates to CASSLVAGVDSPLHF.

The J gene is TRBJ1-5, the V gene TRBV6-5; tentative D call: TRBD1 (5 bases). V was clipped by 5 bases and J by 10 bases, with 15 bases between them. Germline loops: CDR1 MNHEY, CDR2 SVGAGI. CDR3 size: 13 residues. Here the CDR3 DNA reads TGTGCCAGCAGTGACAGAGGGTCCGGTCCCCAGCATTTT. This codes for CASSDRGSGPQHF.

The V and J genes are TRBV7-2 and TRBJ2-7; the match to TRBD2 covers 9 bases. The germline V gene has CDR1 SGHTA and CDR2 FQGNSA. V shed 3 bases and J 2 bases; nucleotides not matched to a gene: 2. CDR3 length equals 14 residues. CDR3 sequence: CASSFSGGPYEQYF. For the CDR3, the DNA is TGTGCCAGCAGCTTTAGCGGGGGACCCTACGAGCAGTACTTC.

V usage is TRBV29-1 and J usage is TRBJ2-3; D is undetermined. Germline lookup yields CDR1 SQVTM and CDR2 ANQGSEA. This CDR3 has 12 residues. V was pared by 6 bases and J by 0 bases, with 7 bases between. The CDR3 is CSVRSSTDTQYF. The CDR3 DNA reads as TGCAGCGTGCGGAGTAGCACAGATACGCAGTATTTT.

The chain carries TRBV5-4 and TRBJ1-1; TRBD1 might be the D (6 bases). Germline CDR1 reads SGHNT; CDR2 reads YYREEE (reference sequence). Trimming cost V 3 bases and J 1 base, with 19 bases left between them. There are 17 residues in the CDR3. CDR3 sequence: CASSSGQRARQNTEAFF. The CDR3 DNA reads TGTGCCAGCAGCTCGGGACAAAGGGCTCGGCAGAACACTGAAGCTTTCTTT.

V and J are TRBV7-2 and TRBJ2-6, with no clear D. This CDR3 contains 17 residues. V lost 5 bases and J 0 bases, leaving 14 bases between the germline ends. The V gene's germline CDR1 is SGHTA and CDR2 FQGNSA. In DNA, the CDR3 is TGTGCCAGCAGCCGGCCCCCTGTGAGCTCTGGGGCCAACGTCCTGACTTTC. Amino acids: CASSRPPVSSGANVLTF.

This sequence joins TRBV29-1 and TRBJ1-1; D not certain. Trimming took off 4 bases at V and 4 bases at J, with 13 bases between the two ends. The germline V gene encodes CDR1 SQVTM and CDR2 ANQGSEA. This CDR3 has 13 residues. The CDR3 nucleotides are TGCAGCGTTGGGCAGGCGGGCGGCACTGAAGCTTTCTTT. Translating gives CSVGQAGGTEAFF.

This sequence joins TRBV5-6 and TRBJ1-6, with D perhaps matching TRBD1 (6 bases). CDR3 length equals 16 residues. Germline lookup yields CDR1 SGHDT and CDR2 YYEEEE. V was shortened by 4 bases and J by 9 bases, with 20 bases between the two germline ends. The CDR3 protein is CASSPPGHALSSPLHF. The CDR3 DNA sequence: TGTGCCAGCAGCCCCCCGGGACACGCCCTAAGTTCACCCCTCCACTTT.

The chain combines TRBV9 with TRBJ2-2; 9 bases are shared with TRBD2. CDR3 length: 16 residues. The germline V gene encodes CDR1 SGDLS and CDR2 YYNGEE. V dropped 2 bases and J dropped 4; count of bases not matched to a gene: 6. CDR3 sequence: CASSVIAGVGTGELFF. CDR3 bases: TGTGCCAGCAGCGTTATAGCGGGAGTGGGCACCGGGGAGCTGTTTTTT.

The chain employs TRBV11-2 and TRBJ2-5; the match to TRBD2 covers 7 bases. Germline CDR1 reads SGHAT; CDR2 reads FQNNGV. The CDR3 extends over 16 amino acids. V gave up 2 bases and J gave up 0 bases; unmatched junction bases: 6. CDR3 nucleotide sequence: TGTGCCAGCAGCTTACTGGGGGGGACGTACCAAGAGACCCAGTACTTC. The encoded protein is CASSLLGGTYQETQYF.

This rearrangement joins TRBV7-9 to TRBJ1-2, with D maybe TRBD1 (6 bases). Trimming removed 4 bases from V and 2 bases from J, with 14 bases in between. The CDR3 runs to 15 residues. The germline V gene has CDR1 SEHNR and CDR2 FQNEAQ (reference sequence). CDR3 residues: CASSSREQGNYGYTF. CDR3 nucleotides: TGTGCCAGCAGCTCCCGAGAGCAGGGGAACTATGGCTACACCTTC.

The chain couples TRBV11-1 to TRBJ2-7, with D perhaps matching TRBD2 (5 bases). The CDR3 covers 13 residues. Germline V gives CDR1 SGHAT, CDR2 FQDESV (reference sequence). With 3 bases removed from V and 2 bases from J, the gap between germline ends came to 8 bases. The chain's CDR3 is CASSFRGTYEQYF. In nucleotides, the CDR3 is TGTGCCAGCAGCTTTCGAGGGACCTACGAGCAGTACTTC.

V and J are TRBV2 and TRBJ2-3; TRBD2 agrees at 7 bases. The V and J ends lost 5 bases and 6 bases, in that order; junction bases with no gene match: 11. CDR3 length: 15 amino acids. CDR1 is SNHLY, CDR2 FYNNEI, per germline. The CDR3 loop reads CASSFAAGVPDTQYF. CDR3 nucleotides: TGTGCCAGCAGTTTTGCGGCGGGGGTCCCCGATACGCAGTATTTT.

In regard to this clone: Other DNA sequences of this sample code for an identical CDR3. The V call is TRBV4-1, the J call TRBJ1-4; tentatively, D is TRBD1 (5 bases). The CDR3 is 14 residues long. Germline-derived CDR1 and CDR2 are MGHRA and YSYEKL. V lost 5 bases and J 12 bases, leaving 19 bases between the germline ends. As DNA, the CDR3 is TGCGCCAGCAGCGCTCGGGACGGTCCTAGAGAACTGTTTTTT. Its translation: CASSARDGPRELFF.

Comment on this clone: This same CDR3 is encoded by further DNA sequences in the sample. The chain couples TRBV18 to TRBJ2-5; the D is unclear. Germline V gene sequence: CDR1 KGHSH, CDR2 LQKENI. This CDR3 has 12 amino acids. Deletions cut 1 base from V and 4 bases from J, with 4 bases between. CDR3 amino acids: CASSPRAETQYF. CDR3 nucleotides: TGTGCCAGCTCACCACGGGCAGAGACCCAGTACTTC.

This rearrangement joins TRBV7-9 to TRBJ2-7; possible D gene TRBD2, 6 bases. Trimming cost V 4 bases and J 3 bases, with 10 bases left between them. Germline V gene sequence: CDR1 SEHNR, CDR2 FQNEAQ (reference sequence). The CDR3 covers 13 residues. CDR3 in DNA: TGTGCCAGCAGCTCATGGGGGGACTACGAGCAGTACTTC. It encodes CASSSWGDYEQYF.

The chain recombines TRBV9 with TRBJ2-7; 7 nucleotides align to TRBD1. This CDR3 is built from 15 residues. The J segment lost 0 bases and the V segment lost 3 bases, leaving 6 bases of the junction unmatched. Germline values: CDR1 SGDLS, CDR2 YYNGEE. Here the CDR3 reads CASSAQGTASYEQYF. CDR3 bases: TGTGCCAGCAGCGCCCAGGGGACAGCCTCCTACGAGCAGTACTTC. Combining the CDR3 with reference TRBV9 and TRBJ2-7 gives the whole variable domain DSGVTQTPKHLITATGQRVTLRCSPRSGDLSVYWYQQSLDQGLQFLIQYYNGEERAKGNILERFSAQQFPDLHSELNLSSLELGDSALYFCASSAQGTASYEQYFGPGTRLTVT.

CDR3 region: CASSDKHSGEQYF. The CDR3 DNA reads as TGTGCCAGCAGTGATAAGCATTCGGGCGAGCAGTACTTC. The gene calls are TRBV2 and TRBJ2-7; unclear D gene. Germline lookup yields CDR1 SNHLY and CDR2 FYNNEI. The CDR3 extends over 13 amino acids. Trimming removed 3 bases at V and 6 bases at J, with 12 bases between.

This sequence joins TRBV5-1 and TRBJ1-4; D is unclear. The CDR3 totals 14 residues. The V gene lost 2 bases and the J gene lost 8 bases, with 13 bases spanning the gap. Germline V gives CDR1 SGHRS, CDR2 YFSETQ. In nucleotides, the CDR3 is TGCGCCAGCAGCTTCGAGGGCGCGGTCGAAAAACTGTTTTTT. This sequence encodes CASSFEGAVEKLFF.

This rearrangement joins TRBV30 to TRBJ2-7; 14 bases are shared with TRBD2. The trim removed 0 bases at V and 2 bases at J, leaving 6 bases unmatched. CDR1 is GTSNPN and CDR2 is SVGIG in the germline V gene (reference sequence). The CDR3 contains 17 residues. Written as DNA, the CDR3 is TGTGCCTGGAGTGTAGGTTGGACTAGCGGGGGGACCTACGAGCAGTACTTC. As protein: CAWSVGWTSGGTYEQYF.